This T cell receptor (beta chain) was sequenced in a study of T-cell memory formation after mild COVID-19. Study results and caveats: CM and EM subsets held most contracting CD4+ clones; EMRA held CD8+ ones.

Turning to this clonotype: Its antigen is currently unknown.

TCRdb used MiXCR to reprocess the 5' RACE reads, holding one entry per CDR3 protein. Counted here are around 340,000 distinct CDR3 sequences, roughly 13% occurring once; the ten biggest clones make up approximately 22%. The CDR3 consists of 15 residues. Losses at the gene ends were 8 bases for V and 0 bases for J; bases not matched to a gene: 5. The germline V gene has CDR1 LNHDA and CDR2 SQIVND (reference sequence). The chain combines TRBV19 with TRBJ1-3, with TRBD1 matching over 9 bases. The sequenced material came from PBMCs or a T cell subset sorted from them (not recorded which). This receptor was taken from a man in his late teens or twenties who had mild COVID-19 (a few samples of this study predate the infection). Cell type and time point are not known. In nucleotides, the CDR3 is TGTGCCAGTCGGACAGGGGAGAGCTCTGGAAACACCATATATTTT. As protein: CASRTGESSGNTIYF.